This TCR beta chain originates from a study of blood T cell repertoires in COVID-19. Study overall: The study drew acute and convalescent COVID-19 samples from the United States, Italy and Spain. The analysed material was cDNA or gDNA that came from T cells, B-cell-depleted T cells, or PBMCs.

Per the original methods: Estimates of nucleated cell counts were drawn from the amplification of reference gene primers. Libraries were prepared by immunoSEQ multiplex PCR; TCRdb keeps only in-frame clonotypes and omits some of them. V and J calls and clone size come straight from that table; D and trimming were deduced from the DNA. This table has about 170,000 clones, more than 90% appearing once. CDR3 length: 15 amino acids. Germline CDR1 SGHDN, CDR2 FVKESK. Trimming took off 1 base at V and 2 bases at J, with 11 bases between the two ends. Source material: peripheral blood. The clonotype was recovered from a man in his fifties with acute or convalescent COVID-19. The chain employs TRBV14 and TRBJ1-2; D not resolved. Here the CDR3 DNA reads TGTGCCAGCAGCCAAGGGGTTCCAGGCAACTATGGCTACACCTTC. It encodes CASSQGVPGNYGYTF.